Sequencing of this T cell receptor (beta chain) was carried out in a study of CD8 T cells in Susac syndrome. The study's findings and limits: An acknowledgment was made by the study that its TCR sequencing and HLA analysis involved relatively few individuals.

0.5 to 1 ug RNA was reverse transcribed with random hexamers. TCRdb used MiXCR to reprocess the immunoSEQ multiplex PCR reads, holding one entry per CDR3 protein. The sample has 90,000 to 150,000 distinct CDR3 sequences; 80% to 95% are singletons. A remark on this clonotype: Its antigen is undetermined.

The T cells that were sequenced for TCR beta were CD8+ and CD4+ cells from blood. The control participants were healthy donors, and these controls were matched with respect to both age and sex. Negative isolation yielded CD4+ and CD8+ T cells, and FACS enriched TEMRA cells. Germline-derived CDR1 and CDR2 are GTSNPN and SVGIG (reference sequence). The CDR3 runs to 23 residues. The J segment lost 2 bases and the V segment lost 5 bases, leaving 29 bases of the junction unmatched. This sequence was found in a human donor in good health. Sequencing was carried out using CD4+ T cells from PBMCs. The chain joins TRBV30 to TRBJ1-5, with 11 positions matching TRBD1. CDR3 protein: CAWHETGARPLPGQGGGNQPQHF. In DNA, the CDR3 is TGTGCCTGGCATGAAACCGGGGCGAGACCACTACCGGGACAGGGGGGGGGCAATCAGCCCCAGCATTTT.